These T cell receptor beta chains were read from a single sample in a study of T cell repertoires in cytomegalovirus infection. Via MiXCR, TCRdb re-called the reads, giving one row per CDR3 protein. The table records about 300,000 distinct CDR3 sequences, about 25% of them present only once. The source material was PBMCs. The source is a human donor in good health (CMV status not recorded). Some clones in this sample may be carry-over from other donors' samples. CDR3s include the opening cysteine and the closing phenylalanine or tryptophan. The D gene is left open where the match is weak. Not all rows give a size; the values are once, few, many and, for expanded clones, a class.

V	size	J	D	CDR3	DNA
TRBV4-3	NA	TRBJ2-2	NA	CASSHGPGTGELFF	TGCGCCAGCAGCCACGGCCCAGGCACCGGGGAGCTGTTTTTT
TRBV20-1	NA	TRBJ1-5	TRBD1	CSARRGTGWLGGNQPQHF	TGCAGTGCTAGACGGGGGACAGGATGGCTTGGGGGCAATCAGCCCCAGCATTTT
TRBV7-2	many	TRBJ1-5	NA	CASSPDYSNQPQHF	TGTGCCAGCAGTCCAGATTATAGCAATCAGCCCCAGCATTTT
TRBV28	NA	TRBJ2-7	NA	CASRGSTYEQYF	TGTGCCAGCAGGGGCAGCACCTACGAGCAGTACTTC
TRBV6-2/TRBV6-3	NA	TRBJ2-1	NA	CASSRVYNEQFF	TGTGCCAGCAGTAGAGTATACAATGAGCAGTTCTTC
TRBV28	NA	TRBJ1-1	NA	CASSQPYNTEAFF	TGTGCCAGCAGCCAGCCTTACAACACTGAAGCTTTCTTT
TRBV6-1	few	TRBJ2-3	NA	CASSLRTADTQYF	TGTGCCAGCAGCCTTAGGACCGCAGATACGCAGTATTTT
TRBV29-1	NA	TRBJ2-7	NA	CSPRGSSYEQYF	TGCAGCCCCCGGGGTAGCTCCTACGAGCAGTACTTC
TRBV5-6	NA	TRBJ1-5	NA	CASSRFRDQPQHF	TGTGCCAGCAGCCGATTCCGGGATCAGCCCCAGCATTTT
TRBV28	NA	TRBJ1-5	NA	CASSLPLFGNQPQHF	TGTGCCAGCAGTTTACCCCTGTTCGGCAATCAGCCCCAGCATTTT
TRBV7-3	few	TRBJ2-2	TRBD1	CASSIPGQGMRTGELFF	TGTGCCAGCAGCATCCCGGGACAGGGAATGAGAACCGGGGAGCTGTTTTTT
TRBV5-5	NA	TRBJ1-4	NA	CASSLTDIAEKLFF	TGTGCCAGCAGCTTGACCGACATCGCTGAAAAACTGTTTTTT
TRBV19	NA	TRBJ2-1	TRBD2	CASIPTSGGYNEQFF	TGTGCCAGTATTCCCACTAGCGGAGGTTACAATGAGCAGTTCTTC
TRBV12-3/TRBV12-4	NA	TRBJ1-5	NA	CASSFSRRGNQPQHF	TGTGCCAGCAGTTTCTCGCGGAGGGGCAATCAGCCCCAGCATTTT
TRBV7-3	many	TRBJ2-7	TRBD1	CASSLRDRGSEQYF	TGTGCCAGCAGCTTACGGGACAGGGGGAGTGAGCAGTACTTC
TRBV7-2	NA	TRBJ1-1	NA	CASSPPERGGTEAFF	TGTGCCAGCAGCCCTCCTGAGAGAGGGGGAACTGAAGCTTTCTTT
TRBV7-2	NA	TRBJ1-1	NA	CASSLKKVFTEAFF	TGTGCCAGCAGCTTAAAGAAGGTATTCACTGAAGCTTTCTTT
TRBV7-9	few	TRBJ1-4	NA	CASSPGTATNEKLFF	TGTGCCAGCAGCCCTGGGACGGCAACTAATGAAAAACTGTTTTTT
TRBV19	few	TRBJ1-5	NA	CASSIIESHQPQHF	TGTGCCAGTAGTATAATCGAGTCTCATCAGCCCCAGCATTTT
TRBV2	few	TRBJ2-1	TRBD2	CASSVGLVLLNEQFF	TGTGCCAGCAGTGTTGGACTAGTTCTCTTAAATGAGCAGTTCTTC
TRBV18	NA	TRBJ2-2	NA	CASSHNSDTGELFF	TGTGCCAGCTCACATAACTCCGACACCGGGGAGCTGTTTTTT
TRBV28	few	TRBJ2-1	NA	CASSFRGATDEQFF	TGTGCCAGCAGTTTCCGCGGGGCGACCGATGAGCAGTTCTTC
TRBV6-2/TRBV6-3	few	TRBJ2-5	NA	CASSYEGPVETQYF	TGTGCCAGCAGTTACGAAGGCCCAGTGGAGACCCAGTACTTC
TRBV7-7	many	TRBJ2-1	NA	CASSPDFLSYNEQFF	TGTGCCAGCAGCCCAGACTTCCTTTCTTACAATGAGCAGTTCTTC
TRBV20-1	few	TRBJ2-1	TRBD2	CSARLAENEQFF	TGCAGTGCTAGACTAGCGGAGAATGAGCAGTTCTTC
TRBV28	many	TRBJ2-7	NA	CASSLGHIAYEQYF	TGTGCCAGCAGTTTAGGCCACATAGCCTACGAGCAGTACTTC
TRBV7-2	NA	TRBJ2-5	NA	CASSLASFKGETQYF	TGTGCCAGCAGCTTAGCTAGTTTCAAAGGGGAGACCCAGTACTTC
TRBV5-1	NA	TRBJ1-1	TRBD1	CASSSTGRDTEAFF	TGCGCCAGCAGCTCGACAGGGAGGGACACTGAAGCTTTCTTT